These 30 T cell receptor beta chains came from one sample sequenced in a study of identical twins. TCRdb fed the 5' RACE reads into MiXCR, producing one record per CDR3 protein. This table has approximately 1.8 million distinct CDR3 sequences, less than 40% appearing once. The material sequenced was cord blood. The source is a newborn girl in good health.

V usage is TRBV25-1 and J usage is TRBJ1-6, with no clear D. CDR3 length equals 12 residues. Germline CDR1 MGHDK, CDR2 SYGVNS. V lost 6 bases, J lost 13 bases, and 13 bases lay in between. The DNA of the CDR3 is TGTGCCAGCAGCGATCTCTCCGCTCCCCTCCACTTT. The encoded protein is CASSDLSAPLHF.

The rearrangement uses TRBV5-1 and TRBJ1-4; 7 nucleotides align to TRBD1. The CDR3 is 14 residues long. The ends lost 2 bases at V and 7 bases at J; junction bases unmatched: 5. Per the germline V gene, CDR1 is SGHRS and CDR2 is YFSETQ. This CDR3 is CASSFLHRGEKLFF. DNA for the CDR3: TGCGCCAGCAGCTTTCTACACAGGGGTGAAAAACTGTTTTTT.

This clonotype turned up a few times. The genes are TRBV12-3 or TRBV12-4 and TRBJ2-1; TRBD2 might be the D (6 bases). V was shortened by 7 bases and J by 1 base, with 17 bases between the two germline ends. The CDR3 is 16 residues long. CDR3 nucleotide sequence: TGTGCCAGCACCATTAAAGGCAGCGGGTCCTACAATGAGCAGTTCTTC. Protein: CASTIKGSGSYNEQFF.

Regarding this clonotype: It may be a read error: a sequence one base away is much more abundant. The chain employs TRBV10-3 and TRBJ2-7, with D possibly TRBD1 on 6 matching bases. Germline lookup yields CDR1 ENHRY and CDR2 SYGVKD. The CDR3 is 14 amino acids. CDR3 bases: TGTGCCATCAGTGAGTCGGGACACTCCTCCGAGCAGTACTTC. As protein: CAISESGHSSEQYF.

This clonotype has only a few counts. V is TRBV28 and J is TRBJ1-3; no reliable D call. The CDR3 has 15 residues. Germline V gene sequence: CDR1 MDHEN, CDR2 SYDVKM. V lost 5 bases, J lost 0 bases, and 11 bases lay in between. CDR3 amino acids: CASSPWTDSGNTIYF. CDR3 nucleotide sequence: TGTGCCAGCAGTCCCTGGACTGACTCTGGAAACACCATATATTTT. Full variable domain (remainder filled in from reference TRBV28 and TRBJ1-3): DVKVTQSSRYLVKRTGEKVFLECVQDMDHENMFWYRQDPGLGLRLIYFSYDVKMKEKGDIPEGYSVSREKKERFSLILESASTNQTSMYLCASSPWTDSGNTIYFGEGSWLTVV.

The rearrangement uses TRBV21-1 and TRBJ2-5; no DNA check was done on the table's D call, TRBD2. TRBV21-1 is labeled a pseudogene. The CDR3 has 11 residues. The CDR3 coding sequence is TGTGCCAGCAGCAAATACGGGGAGCAGTACTTC. Translating it yields CASSKYGEQYF.

This clonotype has just a few counts. The rearrangement uses TRBV20-1 and TRBJ2-1; 9 bases are a match to TRBD2. With V trimmed by 5 bases and J by 3 bases, 5 bases remained unmatched. Germline V gene data show CDR1 as DFQATT and CDR2 as SNEGSKA (reference sequence). The CDR3 length is 14 residues. CDR3 sequence: CSAQSGRLYNEQFF. The CDR3 nucleotides read TGCAGTGCTCAAAGCGGGAGGCTCTACAATGAGCAGTTCTTC.

This clonotype appeared a few times. This chain links TRBV4-2 with TRBJ2-5, with 7 bases lining up with TRBD2. Judging by the DNA end, TRBJ2-1 fits better; the J call may be wrong. CDR3 length: 16 amino acids. Germline values: CDR1 LGHNA, CDR2 YNFKEQ. The DNA of the CDR3 is TGTGCCAGCAGCCAAGCTAGCGGAGGATTCCAAGAGACCCAGTTCTTC. Amino acids: CASSQASGGFQETQFF.

The J gene is TRBJ2-4, the V gene TRBV5-1; tentative D call: TRBD1 (6 bases). The CDR3 totals 16 residues. CDR1 is SGHRS and CDR2 is YFSETQ in the germline V gene. Between the trimmed V and J ends, which lost 0 bases and 0 bases, there was a span of 10 bases. CDR3 nucleotide sequence: TGCGCCAGCAGCTTGGCCCCGGGACAAGCCAAAAACATTCAGTACTTC. Translation gives CASSLAPGQAKNIQYF.

This clonotype came up a few times. This rearrangement joins TRBV4-2 to TRBJ2-2; D tentatively fits TRBD1 or TRBD2 (5 bases each). V shed 1 base and J shed 4 bases, with 10 bases lying between them. Looked up from germline, CDR1 is LGHNA and CDR2 is YNFKEQ. CDR3 length: 15 residues. The CDR3 protein is CASSQGDGSTGELFF. CDR3 bases: TGTGCCAGCAGCCAAGGGGACGGATCCACCGGGGAGCTGTTTTTT.

The V gene is TRBV4-1, the J gene TRBJ1-2; D remains unclear. The CDR3 covers 13 residues. V lost 5 bases and J 1 base, leaving 8 bases between the germline ends. Germline V gene data show CDR1 as MGHRA and CDR2 as YSYEKL. As DNA, the CDR3 is TGCGCCAGCAGCATAACAAGTAACTATGGCTACACCTTC. Residues: CASSITSNYGYTF.

The chain links TRBV20-1 to TRBJ2-3; 8 bases are shared with TRBD1. Germline-derived CDR1 and CDR2 are DFQATT and SNEGSKA (reference sequence). The CDR3 totals 14 residues. Unmatched junction bases numbered 7, after V lost 3 bases and J lost 5 bases. The CDR3 reads CSARRDRGRDTQYF. CDR3 coding DNA: TGCAGTGCTAGGCGAGACAGGGGAAGAGATACGCAGTATTTT.

This chain connects TRBV12-3 or TRBV12-4 to TRBJ1-2; 10 bases are shared with TRBD1. The CDR3 spans 14 residues. V trimming: 3 bases; J trimming: 4 bases; junction bases outside the gene matches: 2. The CDR3 sequence is CASSFGQGVYGYTF. Written as DNA, the CDR3 is TGTGCCAGCAGTTTTGGACAGGGGGTCTATGGCTACACCTTC.

In this sample, this clonotype turned up many times. The V gene is TRBV7-2, the J gene TRBJ2-5; D possibly corresponds to TRBD2 (6 bases). This CDR3 spans 12 amino acids. V was cut by 3 bases and J by 4 bases, with 6 bases left in between. Germline CDR1 SGHTA, CDR2 FQGNSA. The CDR3 loop reads CASSLTRETQYF. CDR3 in DNA: TGTGCCAGCAGCTTGACTAGAGAGACCCAGTACTTC.

This clonotype was seen a handful of times. The genes are TRBV7-6 and TRBJ2-1; D gene uncertain. This CDR3 region has 11 residues. CDR1 and CDR2 (germline): SGHVS, FNYEAQ. Deletions cut 5 bases from V and 5 bases from J, with 4 bases between. The CDR3 is CASSKHNEQFF. Written as DNA, the CDR3 is TGTGCCAGCAGCAAACACAATGAGCAGTTCTTC.

The CDR3 spells CSARGRAPYEQYF. CDR3 nucleotide sequence: TGCAGTGCTAGAGGTCGGGCCCCTTACGAGCAGTACTTC. The chain combines TRBV20-1 with TRBJ2-7; D not resolved. The V gene's germline CDR1 is DFQATT and CDR2 SNEGSKA (reference sequence). V shed 1 base and J shed 4 bases, with 11 bases lying between them. The CDR3 is 13 residues long.

The rearrangement uses TRBV7-2 and TRBJ2-5; TRBD1 might be the D (6 bases). Trimming removed 1 base at V and 1 base at J, with 13 bases between. The CDR3 is 16 amino acids. Germline CDR1 SGHTA, CDR2 FQGNSA. CDR3 in amino acids: CASSLVSNRAQETQYF. DNA for the CDR3: TGTGCCAGCAGCTTAGTCTCAAACAGGGCCCAAGAGACCCAGTACTTC.

The gene calls are TRBV21-1 and TRBJ2-3; the table calls TRBD2, which could not be checked here. TRBV21-1 is an annotated pseudogene. This CDR3 has 14 residues. CDR3 loop: CASPGARSTDTQYF. In DNA, the CDR3 is TGTGCCAGTCCGGGAGCGCGGAGCACAGATACGCAGTATTTT.

This clonotype showed up just a few times. The V call is TRBV20-1, the J call TRBJ2-6; possibly TRBD1 for D (6 bases). Between the trimmed V and J ends, which lost 6 bases and 1 base, there was a span of 10 bases. The length of the CDR3 is 14 residues. Germline V CDR1 and CDR2: DFQATT, SNEGSKA (reference sequence). CDR3 residues: CSATGISGANVLTF. CDR3 nucleotides: TGCAGTGCCACAGGGATTTCTGGGGCCAACGTCCTGACTTTC.

To note about this clonotype: A single base separates this from a much larger clone, so it may be a read error. This chain joins TRBV7-2 and TRBJ2-7; D is perhaps TRBD1 or TRBD2 (5 bases each). The CDR3 totals 12 residues. The germline CDR1 and CDR2 sequences are SGHTA and FQGNSA. V lost 8 bases to trimming and J lost 6 bases, with 14 bases between them. The CDR3 DNA is TGTGCCAGCGAACAGGAGGTGTCCGAGCAGTACTTC. It translates to CASEQEVSEQYF.

V is TRBV29-1 and J is TRBJ1-1, with 7 bases fitting TRBD1. The CDR3 is 14 residues long. With V trimmed by 4 bases and J by 3 bases, 8 bases remained unmatched. Germline-derived CDR1 and CDR2 are SQVTM and ANQGSEA. In DNA, the CDR3 is TGCAGCGTTGGAGACAGGGATATGGACACTGAAGCTTTCTTT. This codes for CSVGDRDMDTEAFF.

This clonotype showed up just a few times. The CDR3 reads CSVLGSYNEQYF. For the CDR3, the DNA is TGCAGCGTTTTGGGATCCTACAATGAGCAGTACTTC. The V gene is TRBV29-1, the J gene TRBJ2-1; no firm D call. The DNA end favors TRBJ2-7, so the J call may be wrong. The germline gives CDR1 SQVTM, CDR2 ANQGSEA. The CDR3 is 12 residues long.

CDR3 sequence: CSARGSGLGSTGELFF. The CDR3 region has the DNA TGCAGTGCTAGGGGGTCCGGACTAGGGAGCACCGGGGAGCTGTTTTTT. The rearrangement joins TRBV20-1 to TRBJ2-2, with 7 positions matching TRBD2. Germline V gives CDR1 DFQATT, CDR2 SNEGSKA (reference sequence). The CDR3 has 16 amino acids. Losses at the gene ends were 3 bases for V and 4 bases for J; bases not matched to a gene: 11.

A few counts support this clonotype. J is TRBJ1-6 and V is TRBV5-1, with TRBD1 as a possible D gene (5 bases). The V gene lost 0 bases and the J gene lost 7 bases, with 8 bases spanning the gap. Germline lookup yields CDR1 SGHRS and CDR2 YFSETQ. The CDR3 consists of 14 residues. The CDR3 nucleotides are TGCGCCAGCAGCTTGGAAAACAGGAATTCACCCCTCCACTTT. Its translation: CASSLENRNSPLHF.

This clonotype was detected many times. V gene TRBV29-1 combines with J gene TRBJ2-7; 9 positions match TRBD1. In germline, CDR1 is SQVTM, CDR2 ANQGSEA. The CDR3 contains 14 residues. The trim removed 6 bases at V and 3 bases at J, leaving 9 bases unmatched. CDR3 in amino acids: CSVVDRGPHYEQYF. The CDR3 DNA sequence: TGCAGCGTCGTGGACAGGGGCCCTCACTACGAGCAGTACTTC.

The chain links TRBV12-3 or TRBV12-4 to TRBJ2-3, with TRBD2 matching 9 bases. The CDR3 has 14 residues. V was pared by 8 bases and J by 4 bases, with 7 bases of the junction left unmatched. CDR3 residues: CASVSGSEADTQYF. CDR3 sequence (DNA): TGTGCCAGCGTTAGCGGGAGCGAGGCAGATACGCAGTATTTT.

A few counts support this clonotype. The chain employs TRBV12-3 or TRBV12-4 and TRBJ2-2; 16 bases fit TRBD2. CDR3 size: 18 residues. The V gene end was trimmed by 8 bases and the J gene end by 11 bases; junction bases not matched to a gene: 17. Here the CDR3 DNA reads TGTGCCAGCCGCCGAATAAGCCGGGGACTAGCGGGGGGGCGAGAGCTGTTTTTT. This translates into CASRRISRGLAGGRELFF.

This clonotype turned up a few times. The chain recombines TRBV6-1 with TRBJ1-4; D possibly corresponds to TRBD1 (5 bases). The germline V gene encodes CDR1 MNHNS and CDR2 SASEGT. CDR3 length: 14 amino acids. With 1 base removed from V and 8 bases from J, the gap between germline ends came to 11 bases. The CDR3 sequence: CASSEDRLQEKLFF. The DNA for the CDR3 is TGTGCCAGCAGTGAAGACAGGCTTCAGGAAAAACTGTTTTTT.

This clonotype came up a few times. J is TRBJ1-6 and V is TRBV10-3; 9 bases match TRBD1. Germline V gives CDR1 ENHRY, CDR2 SYGVKD. The ends lost 3 bases at V and 10 bases at J; junction bases unmatched: 10. This CDR3 is built from 16 residues. CDR3 residues: CAISEWSGQGRSPLHF. Here the CDR3 DNA reads TGTGCCATCAGTGAATGGTCGGGACAGGGCCGATCACCCCTCCACTTT.

This clonotype was seen many times. V is TRBV27 and J is TRBJ2-1, with 7 bases fitting TRBD1. CDR3 size: 15 residues. Looked up from germline, CDR1 is MNHEY and CDR2 is SMNVEV (reference sequence). Unmatched junction bases numbered 3, after V lost 4 bases and J lost 0 bases. The CDR3: CASSSGTASYNEQFF. The DNA for the CDR3 is TGTGCCAGCAGTTCCGGGACAGCCTCCTACAATGAGCAGTTCTTC.